This section outlines one T cell receptor beta chain sequence together with its context. Its antigen is as yet unknown. TCRdb re-analysed the reads in MiXCR, keeping a single row per CDR3 protein. The sample yields roughly 500,000 distinct CDR3 sequences, roughly a third seen once. This record comes from a study of T cell repertoires in cytomegalovirus infection. Points from the study as a whole: The ex vivo response was dominated by HLA-C-restricted CMV-specific TCR beta clonotypes.

This CDR3 has 14 amino acids. V was cut by 2 bases and J by 5 bases, with 12 bases left in between. Sequencing was performed on cultured PBMCs, taken from culture after CMV antigen stimulation. This sequence originates from a human donor in good health (CMV status not recorded). Some clones in this sample may be carry-over from other donors' samples. The chain links TRBV12-3 or TRBV12-4 to TRBJ1-2; D possibly corresponds to TRBD1 (6 bases). The CDR3 DNA reads TGTGCCAGCAGTTTACCCGACAGGCTATATGGCTACACCTTC. Encoded protein: CASSLPDRLYGYTF.